Below are 12 T cell receptor beta chains sequenced from a single sample in a study of blood T cells in healthy people across ages. Primed by a sample-barcoded 5' primer and a J-beta primer mix, a second PCR proceeded for roughly 6 to 12 cycles. TCRdb used MiXCR to reprocess the 5' RACE reads, holding one entry per CDR3 protein. The top ten hold under 30% of the sample, which has roughly 1.9 million distinct CDR3 sequences, roughly 43% seen once. Sequenced: blood. Receptors were obtained from a human donor in good health.

The chain's CDR3 is CASSQDRGGRPTNEKLFF. The CDR3 nucleotides are TGCGCCAGCAGCCAAGATCGGGGAGGACGACCAACTAATGAAAAACTGTTTTTT. The rearrangement uses TRBV4-3 and TRBJ1-4; D unresolved. This CDR3 has 18 residues. Trimming left V 0 bases short and J 0 bases short, with 14 bases between. Germline loops: CDR1 LGHNA, CDR2 YSLEER.

Concerning this clonotype: This clone may be a read error of a much larger clone one base away. The chain links TRBV29-1 to TRBJ2-1; TRBD2 might be the D (5 bases). The DNA end lines up better with TRBJ2-7; the J call may be wrong. The V gene's germline CDR1 is SQVTM and CDR2 ANQGSEA. CDR3 size: 13 residues. This CDR3 reads CSVGRVGSNEQYF. The CDR3 region has the DNA TGCAGCGTGGGTCGAGTAGGGAGCAATGAGCAGTACTTC.

Remarks on this clonotype: A junction boundary mismatches the germline segment, possibly from a read error. This rearrangement joins TRBV6-6 to TRBJ2-7, with 7 positions matching TRBD1. The J call may be faulty, since TRBJ2-5 better matches the DNA end. Looked up from germline, CDR1 is MNHNY and CDR2 is SVGAGI (reference sequence). The CDR3 has 13 residues. The chain's CDR3 is CAGSLTGPKTQYF. For the CDR3, the DNA is TGTGCCGGCAGTTTGACAGGGCCGAAGACCCAGTACTTC.

V usage is TRBV7-2 and J usage is TRBJ1-5; no firm D call. V was shortened by 4 bases and J by 5 bases, with 9 bases between the two germline ends. The germline CDR1 and CDR2 sequences are SGHTA and FQGNSA. The CDR3 has 13 residues. The CDR3 bases are TGTGCCAGCAGCTCGCGGATGGATCAGCCCCAGCATTTT. Translated: CASSSRMDQPQHF.

This clonotype was seen more than once but under ten times. The V and J genes are TRBV28 and TRBJ2-1, with unresolved D. The CDR3 runs 15 residues. V lost 7 bases and J lost 0, with 13 bases in between. CDR1 is MDHEN, CDR2 SYDVKM, per germline. The CDR3 loop reads CASTRTPSSYNEQFF. The CDR3 DNA sequence: TGTGCCAGCACCCGCACCCCGAGCTCCTACAATGAGCAGTTCTTC.

This clonotype showed up just a few times. The genes are TRBV7-9 and TRBJ2-7, with 7 bases matching TRBD1. Germline V CDR1 and CDR2: SEHNR, FQNEAQ (reference sequence). The trim removed 10 bases at V and 6 bases at J, leaving 12 bases unmatched. The CDR3 spans 13 residues. CDR3 DNA sequence: TGTGCCATCCAACTACGTAACAGGGGCGAGCAGTACTTC. Protein product: CAIQLRNRGEQYF.

The CDR3 reads CASSVVGGYGYTF. The CDR3 coding sequence is TGTGCCAGCAGCGTAGTAGGCGGTTATGGCTACACCTTC. The chain combines TRBV9 with TRBJ1-2; no definite D call. The V end was cut by 0 bases, the J end by 5 bases, with 8 bases between. CDR1 SGDLS and CDR2 YYNGEE come from the germline V gene. The CDR3 has 13 residues.

The V and J genes are TRBV7-3 and TRBJ2-3; 7 bases agree with TRBD2. V lost 4 bases, J lost 0 bases, and 7 bases stayed unmatched. Germline CDR1 reads SGHTA; CDR2 reads FQGTGA. This CDR3 is built from 16 residues. The CDR3 sequence: CASSWGGDPSTDTQYF. In nucleotides, the CDR3 is TGTGCCAGCAGCTGGGGAGGGGACCCCAGCACAGATACGCAGTATTTT. Full variable domain (rest looked up from reference TRBV7-3 and TRBJ2-3): GAGVSQTPSNKVTEKGKYVELRCDPISGHTALYWYRQSLGQGPEFLIYFQGTGAADDSGLPNDRFFAVRPEGSVSTLKIQRTERGDSAVYLCASSWGGDPSTDTQYFGPGTRLTVL.

The chain carries TRBV12-3 or TRBV12-4 and TRBJ2-5, with TRBD1 matching 9 bases. Judging by the DNA end, TRBJ2-7 fits better; the J call may be wrong. This CDR3 comprises 14 residues. CDR3 region: CASKWTGDPSEQYF. The CDR3 coding sequence is TGTGCCAGCAAGTGGACAGGGGATCCCTCCGAGCAGTACTTC.

About this clonotype: A clone one base away is much larger, so this may be a read error. The rearrangement joins TRBV9 to TRBJ2-5, with D perhaps matching TRBD1 (5 bases). TRBJ2-7 explains the end of the DNA better; the J call may be wrong. Germline V gene lookup returns CDR1 SGDLS and CDR2 YYNGEE. The CDR3 consists of 14 residues. CDR3 coding DNA: TGTGCCAGCAGCCTCAGGGCAGTAAGCGACGAGCAGTACTTC. This encodes CASSLRAVSDEQYF.

The chain has TRBV6-1 and TRBJ2-5, with 9 bases lining up with TRBD2. Germline-derived CDR1 and CDR2 are MNHNS and SASEGT. This CDR3 is 16 amino acids long. Trimming took 0 bases from V and 3 from J; bases not matched to a gene: 5. The CDR3 region has the DNA TGTGCCAGCAGTGAAGCCGGGCGGGGGGGCGAAGAGACCCAGTACTTC. Encoded protein: CASSEAGRGGEETQYF.

The chain joins TRBV20-1 to TRBJ1-1; D is undetermined. Germline-derived CDR1 and CDR2 are DFQATT and SNEGSKA (reference sequence). V lost 1 base and J lost 4, with 13 bases in between. CDR3 size: 14 residues. CDR3 sequence reads: CSARVPYGFTEAFF. The CDR3 coding sequence is TGCAGTGCTAGAGTTCCTTATGGGTTCACTGAAGCTTTCTTT.